What follows are 19 T cell receptor beta chains derived from one specimen sequenced in a study of blood T cells in healthy people across ages. Using a J-beta primer mix together with a sample-barcoded 5' primer, a second PCR was run for roughly 6 to 12 cycles. TCRdb independently ran MiXCR on the 5' RACE reads; one entry per CDR3 protein. The data show approximately 780,000 distinct CDR3 sequences, approximately 24% seen once. This sample was shared with a second study, whose subject was T cells of mothers and their children.

The sequenced material came from blood. These TCRs come from a boy aged 5-17 years in good health.

This rearrangement joins TRBV4-1 to TRBJ2-3; D is unclear. V lost 1 base, J lost 4 bases, and 9 bases lay in between. The CDR3 is 14 residues long. Germline lookup yields CDR1 MGHRA and CDR2 YSYEKL. The CDR3 DNA sequence: TGCGCCAGCAGCCAAGGGCTAGTAGCAGATACGCAGTATTTT. Its translation is CASSQGLVADTQYF.

CDR3 coding DNA: TGTGCCAGCAGCTTATATGAGGGGTACTATGGCTACACCTTC. The encoded protein is CASSLYEGYYGYTF. J is TRBJ1-2 and V is TRBV7-9; D perhaps matches TRBD1 (5 bases). The germline gives CDR1 SEHNR, CDR2 FQNEAQ (reference sequence). The CDR3 contains 14 residues. V shed 2 bases and J shed 3 bases, with 10 bases lying between them.

This clonotype has a count of ten or more. The chain uses TRBV6-5 and TRBJ1-3; D is ambiguous. Per germline, CDR1 MNHEY and CDR2 SVGAGI. This CDR3 spans 13 amino acids. The V end was cut by 6 bases, the J end by 3 bases, with 9 bases between. This chain's CDR3 is CASRPGIGNTIYF. The DNA of the CDR3 is TGTGCCAGCAGACCGGGAATTGGAAACACCATATATTTT.

This clonotype was counted between two and nine times. The chain joins TRBV9 to TRBJ2-5, with D perhaps assigned TRBD1 or TRBD2 (6 bases each). Trimming removed 4 bases at V and 7 bases at J, with 20 bases between. The CDR3 length is 15 residues. Germline assignment: CDR1 SGDLS and CDR2 YYNGEE. This CDR3 is CASSLGGHPASTQYF. In DNA, the CDR3 is TGTGCCAGCAGCCTCGGGGGACACCCGGCATCGACCCAGTACTTC.

V and J are TRBV12-3 or TRBV12-4 and TRBJ2-1; 7 bases align to TRBD1. This CDR3 spans 13 amino acids. The trim removed 6 bases at V and 7 bases at J, leaving 6 bases unmatched. The CDR3 DNA is TGTGCCAGCAGGACAGGGACGGGGAATGAGCAGTTCTTC. Its translation: CASRTGTGNEQFF.

This clonotype was seen more than once but under ten times. The rearrangement links TRBV9 to TRBJ1-6; TRBD1 aligns across 8 bases. Germline CDR1 reads SGDLS; CDR2 reads YYNGEE. The CDR3 has 14 amino acids. With V trimmed by 4 bases and J by 8 bases, 5 bases remained unmatched. CDR3 amino acids: CASSIGQGYSPLHF. The CDR3 DNA reads as TGTGCCAGCAGCATCGGACAGGGATATTCACCCCTCCACTTT.

The chain is built from TRBV4-1 and TRBJ2-1; no reliable D call. The germline gives CDR1 MGHRA, CDR2 YSYEKL. There are 13 residues in the CDR3. Trimming left V 4 bases short and J 2 bases short, with 6 bases between. CDR3 loop: CASSRAPYNEQFF. CDR3 in DNA: TGCGCCAGCAGCCGGGCGCCCTACAATGAGCAGTTCTTC.

The rearrangement joins TRBV7-3 to TRBJ2-1; TRBD2 matches 11 bases. CDR3 length equals 18 residues. J lost 6 bases, V lost 4 bases, and 14 bases had no gene match. Germline CDR1 reads SGHTA; CDR2 reads FQGTGA. CDR3 DNA sequence: TGTGCCAGCAGCTCATTCGGGGTAGCGGGGGGGCTTGTCAATGAGCAGTTCTTC. Its translation: CASSSFGVAGGLVNEQFF.

The chain is built from TRBV11-2 and TRBJ1-2; 7 bases align to TRBD1. The CDR3 runs to 13 residues. The germline V gene has CDR1 SGHAT and CDR2 FQNNGV. Germline trimming cut 3 bases from V and 6 bases from J; bases unmatched to any gene: 4. The CDR3 here is CASSLTGTDGYTF. The CDR3 nucleotides are TGTGCCAGCAGCTTGACCGGGACAGATGGCTACACCTTC.

V gene TRBV7-9 combines with J gene TRBJ2-4; D gene unclear. The length of the CDR3 is 13 residues. V lost 1 base to trimming and J lost 8 bases, with 9 bases between them. CDR1 and CDR2 from the germline V gene are SEHNR and FQNEAQ (reference sequence). For the CDR3, the DNA is TGTGCCAGCAGCTTAGTTGGCGTTTACATTCAGTACTTC. Protein product: CASSLVGVYIQYF.

Written as DNA, the CDR3 is TGTGCCAGCAGCGTCGTCGACCTCCGCAAAAACATTCAGTACTTC. Translated: CASSVVDLRKNIQYF. This chain uses TRBV9 with TRBJ2-4; no clear D. From germline, CDR1 is SGDLS and CDR2 YYNGEE. The germline V and J ends were trimmed by 2 bases and 3 bases, with 12 bases remaining between them. The CDR3 extends over 15 amino acids.

Only a few counts were recorded for this clonotype. One end of the junction is discordant with germline, which a read error may explain. The chain combines TRBV30 with TRBJ2-1; D remains ambiguous. Germline assignment: CDR1 GTSNPN and CDR2 SVGIG (reference sequence). The CDR3 contains 15 residues. DNA of the CDR3: TGTGCCTGGAGTGTACGGGTGAGCTCCTACGATGAGCAGTTCTTC. Encoded protein: CAWSVRVSSYDEQFF.

The chain is built from TRBV29-1 and TRBJ2-3; perhaps D is TRBD1 or TRBD2 (5 bases each). CDR1 and CDR2 (germline): SQVTM, ANQGSEA. The V and J ends lost 5 bases and 8 bases respectively, with 11 bases between them. This CDR3 spans 11 amino acids. CDR3 nucleotide sequence: TGCAGCGTTCGGGACGTTCCTACGCAGTATTTT. This sequence encodes CSVRDVPTQYF.

The chain recombines TRBV7-3 with TRBJ1-1; TRBD1 matches at 7 bases. J lost 7 bases, V lost 5 bases, and 7 bases had no gene match. Germline V CDR1 and CDR2: SGHTA, FQGTGA. CDR3 length: 13 residues. The CDR3 DNA reads TGTGCCAGCAGCCAGCAACGGGACAGTGAAGCTTTCTTT. This gives the protein CASSQQRDSEAFF.

The chain has TRBV3-1 and TRBJ2-5, with D possibly matching TRBD2 (6 bases). Trimming pared 0 bases from V and 2 bases from J, leaving 16 bases between. The CDR3 length is 17 residues. Germline V gene lookup returns CDR1 LGHDT and CDR2 YNNKEL (reference sequence). CDR3 in DNA: TGTGCCAGCAGCCAAGATCCCCCAGCGGGCTGGCAAGAGACCCAGTACTTC. This translates into CASSQDPPAGWQETQYF.

This clonotype was observed at least ten times. The gene calls are TRBV2 and TRBJ1-2, with TRBD1 matching 8 bases. Germline trimming cut 6 bases from V and 5 bases from J; bases unmatched to any gene: 8. The CDR3 covers 14 residues. Germline CDR1 and CDR2: SNHLY and FYNNEI. DNA of the CDR3: TGTGCCAGCAGGAACCAGGGGGCCTCGTATGGCTACACCTTC. Translation: CASRNQGASYGYTF.

This chain uses TRBV6-5 with TRBJ1-4, with 9 bases fitting TRBD1. This CDR3 is built from 17 residues. From germline, CDR1 is MNHEY and CDR2 SVGAGI. V lost 4 bases and J lost 4; bases outside the gene matches: 10. CDR3: CASSSGQGHSSNEKLFF. CDR3 DNA sequence: TGTGCCAGCAGTTCGGGACAGGGACACTCAAGTAATGAAAAACTGTTTTTT.

The chain combines TRBV18 with TRBJ2-3, with D uncertain. The CDR3 sequence is 15 residues long. V was clipped by 3 bases and J by 0 bases, with 10 bases between them. Germline V CDR1 and CDR2: KGHSH, LQKENI. The CDR3: CASSPNSLSTDTQYF. The CDR3 nucleotides are TGTGCCAGCTCACCGAACTCCCTTAGCACAGATACGCAGTATTTT.

The rearrangement links TRBV30 to TRBJ1-2, with D perhaps matching TRBD1 (5 bases). The CDR3 loop spans 13 amino acids. V lost 0 bases and J lost 7, with 12 bases in between. The germline V gene encodes CDR1 GTSNPN and CDR2 SVGIG (reference sequence). The CDR3, as DNA: TGTGCCTGGAGTGTAGGTTCAGGGTTTGGCTACACCTTC. Its translation: CAWSVGSGFGYTF.